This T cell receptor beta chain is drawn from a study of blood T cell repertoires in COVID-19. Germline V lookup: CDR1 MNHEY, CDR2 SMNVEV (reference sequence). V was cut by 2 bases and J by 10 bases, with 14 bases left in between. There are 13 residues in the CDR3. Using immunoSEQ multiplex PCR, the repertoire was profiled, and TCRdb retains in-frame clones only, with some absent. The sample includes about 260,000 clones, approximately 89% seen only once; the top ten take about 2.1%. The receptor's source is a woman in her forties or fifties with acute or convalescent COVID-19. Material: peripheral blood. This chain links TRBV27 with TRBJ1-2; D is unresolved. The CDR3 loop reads CASSLRGLGAYTF. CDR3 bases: TGTGCCAGCAGTTTACGCGGTCTGGGTGCCTACACCTTC.